The 21 T cell receptor beta chains listed next were all sequenced from one sample in a study of T cells after yellow fever vaccination. In TCRdb, the 5' RACE reads were re-called with MiXCR into one record per CDR3 protein. This table has 500,000 to 650,000 distinct CDR3 sequences, 17% appearing once. The sample consisted of PBMCs, taken more than 4 days after the first yellow fever vaccination. The receptors originated from a man aged 18-30 years who received the YFV17D yellow fever vaccine.

The chain has TRBV6-5 and TRBJ2-1; D is perhaps TRBD2 (6 bases). V was pared by 1 base and J by 7 bases, with 14 bases between. The CDR3 has 15 amino acids. Per the germline V gene, CDR1 is MNHEY and CDR2 is SVGAGI. The CDR3 region has the DNA TGTGCCAGCAGTTACTGGCGGGGCTATAAGAATGAGCAGTTCTTC. Translation gives CASSYWRGYKNEQFF.

The V gene is TRBV3-1, the J gene TRBJ1-4; 8 bases line up with TRBD1. The J segment lost 7 bases and the V segment lost 5 bases, leaving 9 bases of the junction unmatched. Germline CDR1 and CDR2: LGHDT and YNNKEL (reference sequence). The CDR3 has 15 amino acids. DNA for the CDR3: TGTGCCAGCAGCTATCGACAGGGGATTCTTGAAAAACTGTTTTTT. It is translated as CASSYRQGILEKLFF.

This clonotype showed up just a few times. This sequence joins TRBV9 and TRBJ2-2; 7 positions agree with TRBD1. The CDR3 is 15 residues long. V was pared by 0 bases and J by 5 bases, with 4 bases of the junction left unmatched. Germline V gene sequence: CDR1 SGDLS, CDR2 YYNGEE. CDR3 sequence reads: CASSVEGARTGELFF. As DNA, the CDR3 is TGTGCCAGCAGCGTAGAGGGGGCGAGAACCGGGGAGCTGTTTTTT. Combining the CDR3 with reference TRBV9 and TRBJ2-2 gives the whole variable domain DSGVTQTPKHLITATGQRVTLRCSPRSGDLSVYWYQQSLDQGLQFLIQYYNGEERAKGNILERFSAQQFPDLHSELNLSSLELGDSALYFCASSVEGARTGELFFGEGSRLTVL.

The chain carries TRBV10-2 and TRBJ2-7; 7 nucleotides align to TRBD2. V shed 6 bases, J shed 6 bases, and the junction held 8 bases outside the gene matches. From germline, CDR1 is WSHSY and CDR2 SAAADI. The CDR3 extends over 13 amino acids. The CDR3 DNA reads TGCGCCAGCAGACTCTCCTCGGGGGGCGAGCAGTACGTC. This sequence encodes CASRLSSGGEQYV.

This clonotype came up a few times. This chain connects TRBV20-1 to TRBJ2-3; D possibly corresponds to TRBD1 (6 bases). V shed 4 bases and J shed 6 bases, with 11 bases lying between them. This CDR3 region has 12 residues. The germline CDR1 and CDR2 sequences are DFQATT and SNEGSKA (reference sequence). CDR3 in amino acids: CSATTGSDTQYF. The CDR3 DNA reads as TGCAGTGCTACCACAGGGTCCGATACGCAGTATTTT.

This clonotype was recorded many times. This chain uses TRBV9 with TRBJ2-7, with TRBD1 identical over 10 bases. The length of the CDR3 is 13 residues. V was pared by 3 bases and J by 5 bases, with 2 bases of the junction left unmatched. In germline, CDR1 is SGDLS, CDR2 YYNGEE. CDR3: CASSGTGGNEQYF. The CDR3 region has the DNA TGTGCCAGCAGCGGGACAGGGGGGAACGAGCAGTACTTC.

This sequence joins TRBV4-3 and TRBJ2-1, with 10 bases matching TRBD2. The CDR3 covers 16 residues. CDR1 LGHNA and CDR2 YSLEER come from the germline V gene. The trim removed 0 bases at V and 9 bases at J, leaving 8 bases unmatched. Written as DNA, the CDR3 is TGCGCCAGCAGCCAAGATCGCTTAGCGGGGGGTATTGAGCAGTTCTTC. Its protein product is CASSQDRLAGGIEQFF.

This chain uses TRBV12-3 or TRBV12-4 with TRBJ1-1; 10 nucleotides align to TRBD1. This CDR3 contains 15 residues. V gave up 5 bases and J gave up 4 bases; unmatched junction bases: 7. CDR3 amino acids: CASSPGQGTITEAFF. The DNA of the CDR3 is TGTGCCAGCAGTCCGGGACAGGGGACGATCACTGAAGCTTTCTTT.

The chain joins TRBV12-3 or TRBV12-4 to TRBJ2-1, with D tentatively TRBD2 (6 bases). The CDR3 is made up of 15 amino acids. The ends were cut back, 3 bases at V and 2 bases at J, with 11 bases in the middle. CDR3 sequence: CASSFLGLPYNEQFF. The CDR3 region has the DNA TGTGCCAGCAGTTTCTTGGGACTTCCCTACAATGAGCAGTTCTTC.

The chain combines TRBV7-3 with TRBJ2-3; 8 bases are shared with TRBD2. From germline, CDR1 is SGHTA and CDR2 FQGTGA. This CDR3 region has 15 residues. With V trimmed by 5 bases and J by 4 bases, 8 bases remained unmatched. CDR3 sequence reads: CASSKTGGLADTQYF. In DNA, the CDR3 is TGTGCCAGCAGCAAGACGGGGGGGCTCGCAGATACGCAGTATTTT.

This chain connects TRBV6-1 to TRBJ2-7; perhaps TRBD2 as D (5 bases). In germline, CDR1 is MNHNS, CDR2 SASEGT. V was shortened by 3 bases and J by 6 bases, with 12 bases between the two germline ends. The CDR3 has 13 amino acids. The CDR3 DNA reads TGTGCCAGCAGTGAGGACTCCTTTGGCGAGCAGTACGTC. It yields the protein CASSEDSFGEQYV.

The chain recombines TRBV7-9 with TRBJ1-4; D is possibly TRBD1 (6 bases). CDR1 SEHNR and CDR2 FQNEAQ come from the germline V gene (reference sequence). Between the trimmed V and J ends, which lost 2 bases and 8 bases, there was a span of 12 bases. This CDR3 is 14 amino acids long. The CDR3 is CASSLMAGEEKLFF. Here the CDR3 DNA reads TGTGCCAGCAGCTTAATGGCAGGGGAGGAAAAACTGTTTTTT.

V gene TRBV5-1 combines with J gene TRBJ2-1; D possibly corresponds to TRBD2 (6 bases). Germline CDR1 reads SGHRS; CDR2 reads YFSETQ. CDR3 length: 14 residues. V shed 4 bases and J shed 2 bases, with 10 bases lying between them. In nucleotides, the CDR3 is TGCGCCAGCAGCGTGACTAGTCCCTACAATGAGCAGTTCTTC. Translating gives CASSVTSPYNEQFF.

This clonotype has only a few counts. The chain has TRBV7-2 and TRBJ2-1; D remains ambiguous. V lost 3 bases to trimming and J lost 5 bases, with 11 bases between them. CDR3 length equals 14 residues. CDR1 and CDR2 from the germline V gene are SGHTA and FQGNSA. Here the CDR3 DNA reads TGTGCCAGCAGCTTTGACGGCCATCACAATGAGCAGTTCTTC. Its translation: CASSFDGHHNEQFF. The variable domain in full, with the rest retrieved from reference TRBV7-2 and TRBJ2-1, is GAGVSQSPSNKVTEKGKDVELRCDPISGHTALYWYRQSLGQGLEFLIYFQGNSAPDKSGLPSDRFSAERTGGSVSTLTIQRTQQEDSAVYLCASSFDGHHNEQFFGPGTRLTVL.

This clonotype was found a few times. The chain couples TRBV7-9 to TRBJ2-4, with D possibly matching TRBD1 (5 bases). The CDR3 contains 15 residues. Germline V gene sequence: CDR1 SEHNR, CDR2 FQNEAQ (reference sequence). Trimming removed 3 bases at V and 8 bases at J, with 17 bases between. The CDR3 here is CASSFLIGVSDIQYF. The CDR3 DNA reads TGTGCCAGCAGCTTTTTAATAGGGGTGTCGGACATTCAGTACTTC.

The V call is TRBV5-5, the J call TRBJ1-4; possible D gene TRBD1, 5 bases. CDR3 length: 14 amino acids. CDR1 is SGHKS, CDR2 YYEKEE, per germline (reference sequence). V dropped 2 bases and J dropped 6 bases, with 11 bases sitting between them. The CDR3 protein is CASSLSGRDEKLFF. The CDR3 nucleotides read TGTGCCAGCAGCTTATCGGGGCGGGATGAAAAACTGTTTTTT.

The chain recombines TRBV7-2 with TRBJ2-4; 9 bases align to TRBD2. Per germline, CDR1 SGHTA and CDR2 FQGNSA. This CDR3 spans 15 amino acids. V lost 1 base, J lost 8 bases, and 6 bases stayed unmatched. The CDR3 protein is CASSLVAGAGDIQYF. CDR3 DNA sequence: TGTGCCAGCAGCTTAGTAGCGGGGGCTGGAGACATTCAGTACTTC.

V is TRBV5-6 and J is TRBJ2-3; the D gene could be TRBD1 or TRBD2 (5 bases each). CDR1 SGHDT and CDR2 YYEEEE come from the germline V gene. Trimming removed 4 bases from V and 3 bases from J, with 15 bases in between. This CDR3 is 15 amino acids long. The CDR3 here is CASSRDQGRTDTQYF. CDR3 bases: TGTGCCAGCAGCCGGGACCAGGGAAGGACAGATACGCAGTATTTT.

CDR3: CASSEMRWNSPLHF. The CDR3, as DNA: TGTGCCAGCAGTGAAATGCGGTGGAATTCACCCCTCCACTTT. The chain uses TRBV6-1 and TRBJ1-6; unclear D gene. CDR3 length: 14 amino acids. Germline V gene sequence: CDR1 MNHNS, CDR2 SASEGT. With 2 bases removed from V and 7 bases from J, the gap between germline ends came to 9 bases.

The V gene is TRBV27, the J gene TRBJ2-2; the D is unclear. The germline CDR1 and CDR2 sequences are MNHEY and SMNVEV (reference sequence). This CDR3 is 13 amino acids long. V shed 6 bases and J shed 4 bases, with 9 bases lying between them. DNA for the CDR3: TGTGCCAGCAGCAAAACCCTCACCGGGGAGCTGTTTTTT. It is translated as CASSKTLTGELFF.

The V gene is TRBV7-3, the J gene TRBJ2-7; D not resolved. This CDR3 comprises 14 residues. CDR1 and CDR2 from the germline V gene are SGHTA and FQGTGA. Trimming shortened V by 0 bases and J by 5 bases, and 11 bases separated the two germline ends. CDR3 residues: CASSLTRTLNEQYF. CDR3 nucleotides: TGTGCCAGCAGCTTAACGCGCACCCTCAACGAGCAGTACTTC. Based on the CDR3 plus reference TRBV7-3 and TRBJ2-7, the full variable domain is GAGVSQTPSNKVTEKGKYVELRCDPISGHTALYWYRQSLGQGPEFLIYFQGTGAADDSGLPNDRFFAVRPEGSVSTLKIQRTERGDSAVYLCASSLTRTLNEQYFGPGTRLTVT.